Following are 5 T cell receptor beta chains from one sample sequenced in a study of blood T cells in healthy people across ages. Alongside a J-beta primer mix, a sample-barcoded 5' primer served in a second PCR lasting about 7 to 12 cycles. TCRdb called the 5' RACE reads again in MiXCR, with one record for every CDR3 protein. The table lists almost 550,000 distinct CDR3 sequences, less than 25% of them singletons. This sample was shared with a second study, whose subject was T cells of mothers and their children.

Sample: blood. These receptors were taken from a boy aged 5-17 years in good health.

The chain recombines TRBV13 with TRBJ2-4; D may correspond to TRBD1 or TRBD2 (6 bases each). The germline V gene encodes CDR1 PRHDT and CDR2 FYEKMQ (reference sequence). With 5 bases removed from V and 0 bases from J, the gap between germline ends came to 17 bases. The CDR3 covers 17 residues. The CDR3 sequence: CASSPNGGPGAKNIQYF. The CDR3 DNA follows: TGTGCCAGCAGCCCAAACGGGGGCCCTGGAGCCAAAAACATTCAGTACTTC.

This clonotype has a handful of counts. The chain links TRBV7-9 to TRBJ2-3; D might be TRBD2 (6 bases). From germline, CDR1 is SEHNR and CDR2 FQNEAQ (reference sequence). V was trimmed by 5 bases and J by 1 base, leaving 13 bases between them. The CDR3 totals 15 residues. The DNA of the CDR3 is TGTGCCAGCAGCCCCTCCGGGGGACGCACAGATACGCAGTATTTT. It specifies CASSPSGGRTDTQYF.

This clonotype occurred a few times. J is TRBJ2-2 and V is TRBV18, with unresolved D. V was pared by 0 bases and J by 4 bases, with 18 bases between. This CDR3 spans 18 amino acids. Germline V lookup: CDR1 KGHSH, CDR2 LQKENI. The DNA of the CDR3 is TGTGCCAGCTCACCACCTTTAAGGTCCCACGTAGGCACCGGGGAGCTGTTTTTT. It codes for CASSPPLRSHVGTGELFF.

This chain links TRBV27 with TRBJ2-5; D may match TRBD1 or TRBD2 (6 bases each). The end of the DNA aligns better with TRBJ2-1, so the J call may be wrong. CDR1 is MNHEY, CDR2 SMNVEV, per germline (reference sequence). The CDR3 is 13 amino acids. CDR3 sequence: CASSFRGAGEQFF. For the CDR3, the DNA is TGTGCCAGCAGTTTCAGGGGCGCGGGGGAGCAGTTCTTC.

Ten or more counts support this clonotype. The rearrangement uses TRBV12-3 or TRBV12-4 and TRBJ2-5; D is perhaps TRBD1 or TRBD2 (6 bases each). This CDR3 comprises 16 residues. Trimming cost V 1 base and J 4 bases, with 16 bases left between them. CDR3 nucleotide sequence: TGTGCCAGCAGTTTAGATACGGGGGCCGAAATAGAGACCCAGTACTTC. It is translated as CASSLDTGAEIETQYF.